These 4 T cell receptor beta chains share one sample of origin, sequenced in a study of human T cells and chemical hapten exposure. Time point meaning: patch test 3, about 24 weeks after DPC sensitization. Treatment reported: therapeutic diphenylcyclopropenone sensitization with weekly scalp DPC. TCRdb re-analysed the RACE reads in MiXCR, keeping a single row per CDR3 protein. The sample holds roughly 50,000 distinct CDR3 sequences, roughly a tenth seen once. This specimen consisted of whole blood, obtained in connection with sensitization to the hapten diphenylcyclopropenone (DPC). Receptors originate from a woman aged 40 to 50 with alopecia areata. Some clones in this sample may be carry-over from other donors' samples.

On this clonotype itself: One end of the junction is discordant with germline, which a read error may explain. The rearrangement uses TRBV5-1 and TRBJ2-2; 7 nucleotides agree with TRBD1. The CDR3 loop spans 15 amino acids. Germline CDR1 and CDR2: SGHRS and YFSETQ. The CDR3 bases are TGCGCCAGCAGCTCGGGACAGAGGAACAGCGGGGAGCTGTTTTTT. Translation gives CASSSGQRNSGELFF.

This clonotype was recorded at least ten times. The V gene is TRBV12-3 or TRBV12-4, the J gene TRBJ1-1, with D tentatively TRBD1 (5 bases). The V and J ends lost 3 bases and 3 bases respectively, with 8 bases between them. This CDR3 spans 13 amino acids. The CDR3, as DNA: TGTGCCAGCAGTTTTAGCAGGGACACTGAAGCTTTCTTT. Its translation is CASSFSRDTEAFF.

The rearrangement links TRBV28 to TRBJ1-1; the D is unclear. The CDR3 extends over 13 amino acids. In germline, CDR1 is MDHEN, CDR2 SYDVKM. Trimming pared 2 bases from V and 2 bases from J, leaving 6 bases between. The CDR3 bases are TGTGCCAGCAGTTTAAGGATTAACACTGAAGCTTTCTTT. Its protein is CASSLRINTEAFF.

This clonotype has more than one count but fewer than ten. The chain couples TRBV6-1 to TRBJ1-3, with TRBD1 matching over 8 bases. Unmatched junction bases numbered 5, after V lost 1 base and J lost 6 bases. CDR1 and CDR2 from the germline V gene are MNHNS and SASEGT. The CDR3 has 15 residues. CDR3 region: CASSEVWQGANTIYF. In nucleotides, the CDR3 is TGTGCCAGCAGTGAAGTATGGCAGGGGGCAAACACCATATATTTT.